What follows are 4 T cell receptor beta chains derived from one specimen sequenced in a study of T-cell reconstitution after alpha-beta-depleted transplantation in children. Researchers prepared the TCRbeta library using unique molecular identifiers, the study reports. TCRdb reprocessed the PCR reads with MiXCR, giving one entry per CDR3 protein. The data show about 240,000 distinct CDR3 sequences, over 20% seen once. The sample was PBMCs, taken before TCRalphabeta/CD19-depleted stem cell transplant. The receptors come from a girl aged 2-10 years with Fanconi anemia, due to receive a stem cell transplant.

This clonotype was picked up many times. The rearrangement uses TRBV12-3 or TRBV12-4 and TRBJ2-1, with D possibly TRBD2 on 5 matching bases. V lost 6 bases to trimming and J lost 10 bases, with 13 bases between them. This CDR3 contains 12 residues. Written as DNA, the CDR3 is TGTGCCAGCAGAGCCCTAGCAGACGAGCAGTTCTTC. Translated: CASRALADEQFF.

The table lists this clonotype with many counts. This sequence joins TRBV24-1 and TRBJ2-1; 8 positions match TRBD1. CDR1 and CDR2 from the germline V gene are KGHDR and SFDVKD. The trim removed 0 bases at V and 0 bases at J, leaving 0 bases unmatched. The CDR3 sequence is 16 residues long. The CDR3: CATSDLDRGSYNEQFF. The CDR3 coding sequence is TGTGCCACCAGTGATTTGGACAGGGGCTCCTACAATGAGCAGTTCTTC.

This clonotype was seen a handful of times. This chain uses TRBV20-1 with TRBJ2-3; 11 nucleotides line up with TRBD2. This CDR3 is built from 15 residues. The germline gives CDR1 DFQATT, CDR2 SNEGSKA (reference sequence). Germline trimming cut 2 bases from V and 1 base from J; bases unmatched to any gene: 2. CDR3: CSARKLAGGTDTQYF. The CDR3 DNA reads TGCAGTGCTAGAAAACTAGCGGGAGGCACAGATACGCAGTATTTT.

V and J are TRBV6-2 or TRBV6-3 and TRBJ2-1; TRBD2 matches 9 bases. Trimming cost V 5 bases and J 6 bases; bases outside gene matches: 8. Looked up from germline, CDR1 is MNHEY and CDR2 is SVGEGT. The CDR3 has 15 residues. In nucleotides, the CDR3 is TGTGCCAGCAGTACCGCAGCGGGAGGATTCAATGAGCAGTTCTTC. This codes for CASSTAAGGFNEQFF.